The 30 T cell receptor beta chains in this list originate from one sample, sequenced in a study of blood T cell repertoires in COVID-19. Produced via immunoSEQ multiplex PCR; TCRdb's table is partial and in-frame only. The sample records some 330,000 clones, around 83% being singletons. Sequencing used PBMCs or T cells enriched from blood (not recorded which). The receptors come from a woman aged 45-59 years who had recovered from COVID-19.

As concerns this clone: In the same sample, other DNA sequences code for this CDR3. This chain connects TRBV29-1 to TRBJ1-1; 8 bases match TRBD1. Unmatched junction bases numbered 1, after V lost 2 bases and J lost 5 bases. The CDR3 totals 12 residues. CDR1 is SQVTM and CDR2 is ANQGSEA in the germline V gene. CDR3 bases: TGCAGCGTTGAAACAGGGGGAACTGAAGCTTTCTTT. This gives the protein CSVETGGTEAFF.

The J gene is TRBJ2-1, the V gene TRBV6-5; 7 bases align to TRBD1. Germline V CDR1 and CDR2: MNHEY, SVGAGI. This CDR3 spans 14 amino acids. CDR3 DNA sequence: TGTGCAGCAGGGGGACGGAGCTCCTACAATGAGCAGTTCTTC. Translation: CAAGGRSSYNEQFF.

The chain employs TRBV10-3 and TRBJ1-1, with TRBD1 as a possible D gene (5 bases). CDR1 and CDR2 from the germline V gene are ENHRY and SYGVKD. V was shortened by 2 bases and J by 8 bases, with 9 bases between the two germline ends. The CDR3 length is 12 residues. DNA for the CDR3: TGTGCCATCAGTGAGGGGGCACGGGAAGCTTTCTTT. Its protein product is CAISEGAREAFF.

This clone showed up just once. The chain uses TRBV11-1 and TRBJ2-7; no clear D. V dropped 1 base and J dropped 3 bases, with 10 bases sitting between them. This CDR3 has 14 residues. The germline CDR1 and CDR2 sequences are SGHAT and FQDESV (reference sequence). CDR3 region: CASSLGLRIYEQYF. The CDR3 DNA is TGTGCCAGCAGCTTAGGGCTTCGAATCTACGAGCAGTACTTC. The full variable domain, its missing parts supplied by reference TRBV11-1 and TRBJ2-7, is EAEVAQSPRYKITEKSQAVAFWCDPISGHATLYWYRQILGQGPELLVQFQDESVVDDSQLPKDRFSAERLKGVDSTLKIQPAELGDSAMYLCASSLGLRIYEQYFGPGTRLTVT.

The rearrangement uses TRBV4-1 and TRBJ2-7; D is undetermined. V lost 0 bases and J lost 3, with 12 bases in between. The CDR3 is made up of 15 amino acids. Germline assignment: CDR1 MGHRA and CDR2 YSYEKL. This CDR3 is CASSQEWSAFYEQYF. CDR3 nucleotides: TGCGCCAGCAGCCAAGAATGGAGCGCTTTCTACGAGCAGTACTTC.

The gene calls are TRBV4-3 and TRBJ2-1; 11 bases map to TRBD2. In germline, CDR1 is LGHNA, CDR2 YSLEER. Losses at the gene ends were 0 bases for V and 7 bases for J; bases not matched to a gene: 5. The CDR3 has 16 residues. CDR3 sequence: CASSQDVASGGNEQFF. In DNA form, the CDR3 reads TGCGCCAGCAGCCAAGACGTAGCTAGCGGGGGGAATGAGCAGTTCTTC.

The gene calls are TRBV3-1 (or the pseudogene TRBV3-2) and TRBJ1-1; TRBD1 matches 7 bases. This CDR3 has 16 residues. Germline V gene data show CDR1 as LGHDT and CDR2 as YNNKEL (reference sequence). V was pared by 1 base and J by 3 bases, with 8 bases of the junction left unmatched. CDR3 coding DNA: TGTGCCAGCAGCCAAGTTCACAGGGGATGGGACACTGAAGCTTTCTTT. This translates into CASSQVHRGWDTEAFF.

The chain uses TRBV19 and TRBJ1-3, with 7 bases identical to TRBD1. V lost 5 bases and J lost 2; bases outside the gene matches: 6. Germline lookup yields CDR1 LNHDA and CDR2 SQIVND (reference sequence). The CDR3 is 15 residues long. The CDR3 region has the DNA TGTGCCAGTAGTCACAGGGGTAGGGCTGGAAACACCATATATTTT. This codes for CASSHRGRAGNTIYF.

This clone came up a few times. This sequence joins TRBV27 and TRBJ1-2, with 7 bases aligning to TRBD1. CDR1 and CDR2 from the germline V gene are MNHEY and SMNVEV (reference sequence). The J segment lost 4 bases and the V segment lost 6 bases, leaving 2 bases of the junction unmatched. There are 12 residues in the CDR3. CDR3 coding DNA: TGTGCCAGCAGAAGGGACAGCTATGGCTACACCTTC. Translation gives CASRRDSYGYTF.

The genes are TRBV30 and TRBJ1-1; no reliable D call. Germline V lookup: CDR1 GTSNPN, CDR2 SVGIG (reference sequence). This CDR3 comprises 12 residues. V dropped 7 bases and J dropped 2 bases, with 11 bases sitting between them. CDR3 coding DNA: TGTGCCTCGCGCCCCTATAACACTGAAGCTTTCTTT. Translated: CASRPYNTEAFF.

This sequence joins TRBV29-1 and TRBJ1-1, with 8 bases identical to TRBD1. Germline CDR1 SQVTM, CDR2 ANQGSEA. After removal of 5 bases from V and 9 bases from J, the junction contained 5 bases not matched to a gene. This CDR3 has 11 amino acids. CDR3 amino acids: CSVSGQGKAFF. CDR3 DNA sequence: TGCAGCGTTTCTGGACAGGGAAAAGCTTTCTTT. Full variable domain (rest looked up from reference TRBV29-1 and TRBJ1-1): SAVISQKPSRDICQRGTSLTIQCQVDSQVTMMFWYRQQPGQSLTLIATANQGSEATYESGFVIDKFPISRPNLTFSTLTVSNMSPEDSSIYLCSVSGQGKAFFGQGTRLTVV.

The chain is built from TRBV27 and TRBJ2-1, with 8 bases fitting TRBD2. Germline lookup yields CDR1 MNHEY and CDR2 SMNVEV (reference sequence). The CDR3 contains 17 residues. Trimming cost V 6 bases and J 4 bases; bases outside gene matches: 14. CDR3 amino acids: CASSPLAAGASYNEQFF. CDR3 coding DNA: TGTGCCAGCAGCCCCCTGGCAGCGGGAGCATCGTACAATGAGCAGTTCTTC.

V and J are TRBV19 and TRBJ1-3; possibly TRBD1 for D (6 bases). The V end was cut by 1 base, the J end by 4 bases, with 11 bases between. CDR1 LNHDA and CDR2 SQIVND come from the germline V gene (reference sequence). The length of the CDR3 is 15 residues. The CDR3 region is CASSIGQVPGNTIYF. The CDR3 coding sequence is TGTGCCAGTAGTATAGGACAGGTCCCCGGAAACACCATATATTTT.

This chain joins TRBV5-6 and TRBJ2-3, with 8 bases matching TRBD2. Germline V gene lookup returns CDR1 SGHDT and CDR2 YYEEEE. The CDR3 extends over 15 amino acids. V dropped 4 bases and J dropped 1; count of bases not matched to a gene: 5. CDR3: CASSMGLGRTDTQYF. CDR3 coding DNA: TGTGCCAGCAGCATGGGACTAGGCCGCACAGATACGCAGTATTTT.

The rearrangement joins TRBV19 to TRBJ1-1; no reliable D call. The CDR3 extends over 15 amino acids. Germline V gives CDR1 LNHDA, CDR2 SQIVND (reference sequence). V was shortened by 4 bases and J by 0 bases, with 12 bases between the two germline ends. The CDR3 DNA reads as TGTGCCAGTAGTAAACAGCTCGGTATGAACACTGAAGCTTTCTTT. Encoded protein: CASSKQLGMNTEAFF.

The V and J genes are TRBV6-5 and TRBJ2-1; 11 bases are a match to TRBD1. Per the germline V gene, CDR1 is MNHEY and CDR2 is SVGAGI. This CDR3 is 15 amino acids long. The V and J ends lost 6 bases and 2 bases, in that order; junction bases with no gene match: 3. CDR3 amino acids: CASRDRGPTYNEQFF. The DNA of the CDR3 is TGTGCCAGCAGGGACAGGGGGCCCACCTACAATGAGCAGTTCTTC.

CDR3 sequence (DNA): TGTGCCAGCAGCCGGGACAGCTCGAGGGGCTACACCTTC. It specifies CASSRDSSRGYTF. V and J are TRBV12-3 or TRBV12-4 and TRBJ1-2, with 7 bases fitting TRBD1. With 6 bases clipped from V and 8 bases from J, the junction kept 9 bases outside the gene matches. The CDR3 sequence is 13 residues long.

V and J are TRBV6-2 or TRBV6-3 and TRBJ1-2; TRBD1 aligns across 7 bases. Germline CDR1 reads MNHEY; CDR2 reads SVGEGT. V lost 4 bases and J lost 8; bases outside the gene matches: 10. The CDR3 is made up of 14 amino acids. CDR3 DNA sequence: TGTGCCAGCAGTTTCAAACAGGGGTCGGAAGGCTACACCTTC. It is translated as CASSFKQGSEGYTF.

The V call is TRBV7-2, the J call TRBJ2-3, with TRBD2 matching over 12 bases. Unmatched junction bases numbered 7, after V lost 5 bases and J lost 4 bases. CDR3 length: 16 residues. In germline, CDR1 is SGHTA, CDR2 FQGNSA. The CDR3 loop reads CASSTRLAGEADTQYF. The CDR3 region has the DNA TGTGCCAGCAGCACTCGACTAGCGGGGGAGGCAGATACGCAGTATTTT.

A single count supports this clone. The J gene is TRBJ1-2, the V gene TRBV5-6; a possible D gene is TRBD1 (5 bases). Trimming took off 4 bases at V and 8 bases at J, with 24 bases between the two ends. The CDR3 is 16 residues long. Germline V gives CDR1 SGHDT, CDR2 YYEEEE. The CDR3 region has the DNA TGTGCCAGCAGCCTAAAGGGGCGGCCTACCAACAGCGGCTACACCTTC. It encodes CASSLKGRPTNSGYTF.

For the CDR3, the DNA is TGTGCCAGCAGTCCATGGGCCCCGGGACAGCAAGTTAATGAGCAGTTCTTC. This encodes CASSPWAPGQQVNEQFF. The chain combines TRBV6-2 or TRBV6-3 with TRBJ2-1, with 7 bases lining up with TRBD1. Germline V lookup: CDR1 MNHEY, CDR2 SVGEGT. The CDR3 length is 17 residues. The J segment lost 7 bases and the V segment lost 5 bases, leaving 17 bases of the junction unmatched.

The rearrangement uses TRBV5-1 and TRBJ1-2; weak D call: TRBD1 (6 bases). Germline CDR1 SGHRS, CDR2 YFSETQ. V lost 0 bases and J lost 4, with 13 bases in between. CDR3 length: 15 amino acids. CDR3 DNA: TGCGCCAGCAGCTTGGAGGCAGGGGTCACCTATGGCTACACCTTC. Translation gives CASSLEAGVTYGYTF.

This clone was observed a single time. V and J are TRBV7-2 and TRBJ2-5; 9 bases align to TRBD2. Germline values: CDR1 SGHTA, CDR2 FQGNSA. This CDR3 is 12 amino acids long. V shed 5 bases and J 7 bases; nucleotides not matched to a gene: 2. In DNA, the CDR3 is TGTGCCAGCAGCCTTAGCGGGGGGACCCAGTACTTC. This gives the protein CASSLSGGTQYF.

The gene calls are TRBV28 and TRBJ1-4; 9 nucleotides agree with TRBD1. CDR3 length equals 15 residues. The ends lost 5 bases at V and 3 bases at J; junction bases unmatched: 4. From germline, CDR1 is MDHEN and CDR2 SYDVKM. The CDR3 nucleotides read TGTGCCAGCAGTGAACAGGGGGCAGCTAATGAAAAACTGTTTTTT. Its protein is CASSEQGAANEKLFF.

The rearrangement links TRBV9 to TRBJ1-3, with a possible D match to TRBD1 (5 bases). CDR1 SGDLS and CDR2 YYNGEE come from the germline V gene. The CDR3 has 15 amino acids. V dropped 0 bases and J dropped 2 bases, with 9 bases sitting between them. CDR3 in amino acids: CASSVESRAGNTIYF. In nucleotides, the CDR3 is TGTGCCAGCAGCGTAGAGTCCAGGGCTGGAAACACCATATATTTT.

The genes are TRBV6-2 or TRBV6-3 and TRBJ2-4, with a tentative D call TRBD1 (6 bases). The CDR3 extends over 17 amino acids. Trimming pared 0 bases from V and 0 bases from J, leaving 12 bases between. Germline values: CDR1 MNHEY, CDR2 SVGEGT. The DNA for the CDR3 is TGTGCCAGCAGTTACTCAGGGGGTTCAATAGCCAAAAACATTCAGTACTTC. Protein: CASSYSGGSIAKNIQYF.

This chain connects TRBV5-4 to TRBJ2-1; TRBD2 matches 12 bases. CDR1 and CDR2 (germline): SGHNT, YYREEE (reference sequence). CDR3 length: 12 amino acids. After removal of 4 bases from V and 10 bases from J, the junction contained 0 bases not matched to a gene. CDR3 coding DNA: TGTGCCAGCAGCGGACTAGCGGGGGAGCAGTTCTTC. Amino acid sequence: CASSGLAGEQFF. The full variable domain, its missing parts supplied by reference TRBV5-4 and TRBJ2-1, is ETGVTQSPTHLIKTRGQQVTLRCSSQSGHNTVSWYQQALGQGPQFIFQYYREEENGRGNFPPRFSGLQFPNYSSELNVNALELDDSALYLCASSGLAGEQFFGPGTRLTVL.

The chain employs TRBV7-2 and TRBJ1-5, with D hard to call. The CDR3 runs to 17 residues. Germline CDR1 SGHTA, CDR2 FQGNSA. Trimming shortened V by 1 base and J by 1 base, and 14 bases separated the two germline ends. In DNA, the CDR3 is TGTGCCAGCAGCTTAGGAGTCGGGGTAGGGAGCAATCAGCCCCAGCATTTT. Amino acid sequence: CASSLGVGVGSNQPQHF.

The rearrangement links TRBV6-2 or TRBV6-3 to TRBJ1-1, with TRBD1 matching 7 bases. V shed 6 bases, J shed 0 bases, and the junction held 7 bases outside the gene matches. The CDR3 totals 15 residues. From germline, CDR1 is MNHEY and CDR2 SVGEGT. In DNA form, the CDR3 reads TGTGCCAGCAGCCCGGGACAGAACTTGAACACTGAAGCTTTCTTT. Amino acids: CASSPGQNLNTEAFF.

This clone appeared once. The chain has TRBV4-3 and TRBJ1-2, with unresolved D. The CDR3 covers 15 residues. CDR1 and CDR2 from the germline V gene are LGHNA and YSLEER. Trimming pared 0 bases from V and 6 bases from J, leaving 14 bases between. CDR3 loop: CASSQDFRTADGYTF. The CDR3 DNA is TGCGCCAGCAGCCAAGATTTCAGAACCGCTGATGGCTACACCTTC.